These 31 T cell receptor beta chains share one sample of origin, sequenced in a study of blood T cell repertoires in COVID-19. Here immunoSEQ multiplex PCR was the method, and the copy in TCRdb shows in-frame clones only, minus some. Of some 210,000 clones in the sample, approximately 80% were seen once. The sequenced sample was PBMCs or T cells enriched from blood (not recorded which). The receptors derive from a man aged 40-50 years who had recovered from COVID-19.

The chain uses TRBV7-6 and TRBJ2-7, with TRBD2 matching 10 bases. Germline loops: CDR1 SGHVS, CDR2 FNYEAQ. J lost 1 base, V lost 1 base, and 1 base had no gene match. The CDR3 runs 15 residues. The CDR3: CASSLGTSGSYEQYF. The CDR3 nucleotides read TGTGCCAGCAGCTTAGGGACTAGCGGTTCCTACGAGCAGTACTTC. The full variable domain, completed using reference TRBV7-6 and TRBJ2-7, is GAGVSQSPRYKVTKRGQDVALRCDPISGHVSLYWYRQALGQGPEFLTYFNYEAQQDKSGLPNDRFSAERPEGSISTLTIQRTEQRDSAMYRCASSLGTSGSYEQYFGPGTRLTVT.

This chain connects TRBV5-1 to TRBJ1-1, with a tentative D call TRBD1 (5 bases). Germline V gives CDR1 SGHRS, CDR2 YFSETQ. The CDR3 spans 15 residues. Trimming shortened V by 7 bases and J by 0 bases, and 16 bases separated the two germline ends. The CDR3 nucleotides read TGCGCCAGCCGCGGCAGGGTTTTGATGAACACTGAAGCTTTCTTT. Translation: CASRGRVLMNTEAFF. The full variable domain, in which reference TRBV5-1 and TRBJ1-1 provide the parts outside the CDR3, is KAGVTQTPRYLIKTRGQQVTLSCSPISGHRSVSWYQQTPGQGLQFLFEYFSETQRNKGNFPGRFSGRQFSNSRSEMNVSTLELGDSALYLCASRGRVLMNTEAFFGQGTRLTVV.

The chain has TRBV18 and TRBJ1-5; tentative D call: TRBD1 (5 bases). The CDR3 runs to 15 residues. V was shortened by 3 bases and J by 6 bases, with 15 bases between the two germline ends. Germline V CDR1 and CDR2: KGHSH, LQKENI. The chain's CDR3 is CASSPNQGGGQPQHF. CDR3 nucleotide sequence: TGTGCCAGCTCACCCAATCAGGGAGGTGGTCAGCCCCAGCATTTT.

This clone was detected once. The chain carries TRBV30 and TRBJ2-1; D may be TRBD1 (6 bases). Trimming took 0 bases from V and 9 from J, leaving 15 bases between them. CDR3 length: 14 amino acids. The V gene's germline CDR1 is GTSNPN and CDR2 SVGIG (reference sequence). For the CDR3, the DNA is TGTGCCTGGAGTGTGGGGAGTGGGGGCGGTGAGCAGTTCTTC. Amino acids: CAWSVGSGGGEQFF.

As concerns this clone: Different DNA sequences within this sample yield the same CDR3. The chain carries TRBV5-1 and TRBJ1-1; 8 bases match TRBD1. Germline V gives CDR1 SGHRS, CDR2 YFSETQ. After removal of 3 bases from V and 0 bases from J, the junction contained 1 base not matched to a gene. The CDR3 covers 14 residues. The CDR3 bases are TGCGCCAGCAGCTCGACAGGGGTGAACACTGAAGCTTTCTTT. The encoded protein is CASSSTGVNTEAFF.

This chain links TRBV19 with TRBJ1-6, with TRBD1 identical over 7 bases. J was trimmed by 3 bases and V by 3 bases; bases with no gene match: 2. CDR1 LNHDA and CDR2 SQIVND come from the germline V gene (reference sequence). This CDR3 spans 15 amino acids. The CDR3 protein is CASSIRDSYNSPLHF. CDR3 in DNA: TGTGCCAGTAGTATCCGGGACAGCTATAATTCACCCCTCCACTTT.

This clone has just one count. This chain connects TRBV5-1 to TRBJ1-1, with 10 positions matching TRBD1. Per germline, CDR1 SGHRS and CDR2 YFSETQ. With V trimmed by 4 bases and J by 5 bases, 11 bases remained unmatched. This CDR3 is built from 16 residues. CDR3: CASSPSFGTGVTEAFF. DNA of the CDR3: TGCGCCAGCAGCCCATCTTTCGGGACAGGGGTAACTGAAGCTTTCTTT.

J is TRBJ1-2 and V is TRBV19; no firm D call. Per the germline V gene, CDR1 is LNHDA and CDR2 is SQIVND (reference sequence). V was cut by 7 bases and J by 4 bases, with 16 bases left in between. This CDR3 contains 14 residues. CDR3: CASKYEGAIYGYTF. The CDR3 nucleotides read TGTGCCAGTAAATATGAGGGCGCGATCTATGGCTACACCTTC.

The V and J genes are TRBV3-1 (or the pseudogene TRBV3-2) and TRBJ1-1; possible D gene TRBD1, 6 bases. The CDR3 loop spans 15 amino acids. CDR1 and CDR2 (germline): LGHDT, YNNKEL (reference sequence). Trimming took off 3 bases at V and 11 bases at J, with 22 bases between the two ends. Written as DNA, the CDR3 is TGTGCCAGCAGCCACTTGGGACAACAAATCAGAGGGGCTTTCTTT. It is translated as CASSHLGQQIRGAFF.

This clone was detected only once. This sequence joins TRBV10-3 and TRBJ1-2, with D perhaps TRBD1 (6 bases). CDR3 length: 14 residues. Trimming cost V 6 bases and J 6 bases, with 17 bases left between them. Germline V lookup: CDR1 ENHRY, CDR2 SYGVKD. CDR3 in DNA: TGTGCCATCAGCGAGAACAGGGACGGGAATGGCTACACCTTC. It is translated as CAISENRDGNGYTF.

This clone was counted once. This rearrangement joins TRBV5-6 to TRBJ2-7; 9 bases line up with TRBD1. J lost 3 bases, V lost 5 bases, and 6 bases had no gene match. The germline V gene encodes CDR1 SGHDT and CDR2 YYEEEE. The CDR3 sequence is 14 residues long. CDR3 loop: CASSTGTGNYEQYF. The CDR3 nucleotides read TGTGCCAGCAGTACCGGGACAGGGAACTACGAGCAGTACTTC. The full variable domain, with the rest looked up from reference TRBV5-6 and TRBJ2-7, is DAGVTQSPTHLIKTRGQQVTLRCSPKSGHDTVSWYQQALGQGPQFIFQYYEEEERQRGNFPDRFSGHQFPNYSSELNVNALLLGDSALYLCASSTGTGNYEQYFGPGTRLTVT.

The rearrangement links TRBV5-5 to TRBJ1-1; D not resolved. Trimming took 0 bases from V and 2 from J, leaving 11 bases between them. Looked up from germline, CDR1 is SGHKS and CDR2 is YYEKEE (reference sequence). This CDR3 comprises 15 residues. This CDR3 is CASSLDGSPNTEAFF. The CDR3, as DNA: TGTGCCAGCAGCTTGGATGGCAGTCCTAACACTGAAGCTTTCTTT. The full variable domain, with the rest looked up from reference TRBV5-5 and TRBJ1-1, is DAGVTQSPTHLIKTRGQQVTLRCSPISGHKSVSWYQQVLGQGPQFIFQYYEKEERGRGNFPDRFSARQFPNYSSELNVNALLLGDSALYLCASSLDGSPNTEAFFGQGTRLTVV.

The chain couples TRBV29-1 to TRBJ2-2, with a possible D match to TRBD2 (5 bases). Germline-derived CDR1 and CDR2 are SQVTM and ANQGSEA. Trimming cost V 1 base and J 6 bases, with 15 bases left between them. The CDR3 contains 15 residues. CDR3 in amino acids: CSVEAEVESAGELFF. Here the CDR3 DNA reads TGCAGCGTTGAAGCGGAGGTGGAGTCTGCCGGGGAGCTGTTTTTT.

V usage is TRBV28 and J usage is TRBJ2-5, with D possibly being TRBD1 (7 bases). The germline V gene has CDR1 MDHEN and CDR2 SYDVKM. V was pared by 5 bases and J by 5 bases, with 21 bases between. This CDR3 region has 16 residues. CDR3 region: CASSPADSGGWETQYF. The CDR3 DNA follows: TGTGCCAGCAGTCCAGCCGACTCAGGGGGGTGGGAGACCCAGTACTTC.

This clone has just a few counts. The chain couples TRBV13 to TRBJ1-5; 10 bases agree with TRBD1. The V and J ends lost 5 bases and 7 bases, in that order; junction bases with no gene match: 8. This CDR3 spans 15 amino acids. CDR1 PRHDT and CDR2 FYEKMQ come from the germline V gene (reference sequence). In DNA, the CDR3 is TGTGCCAGCAGCCTAAGACAGGGGGCTGGGCAGCCCCAGCATTTT. Translating gives CASSLRQGAGQPQHF.

The sample holds one count of this clone. The chain employs TRBV19 and TRBJ1-4, with D possibly TRBD1 on 5 matching bases. The germline gives CDR1 LNHDA, CDR2 SQIVND (reference sequence). The CDR3 is 14 residues long. V lost 10 bases, J lost 4 bases, and 16 bases lay in between. The CDR3 spells CATNQGAFNEKLFF. The CDR3 DNA is TGTGCCACTAACCAGGGTGCTTTTAATGAAAAACTGTTTTTT.

The CDR3 DNA is TGCGCCAGCAGCCAGGGACAGTCGAACCTCTATGGCTACACCTTC. This gives the protein CASSQGQSNLYGYTF. V is TRBV4-1 and J is TRBJ1-2; 7 nucleotides match TRBD1. This CDR3 is 15 amino acids long. CDR1 is MGHRA, CDR2 YSYEKL, per germline. J gave up 4 bases and V 3 bases, and 8 bases lay outside the gene matches.

The chain combines TRBV20-1 with TRBJ2-1; 10 bases are a match to TRBD2. CDR3 length equals 17 residues. The germline CDR1 and CDR2 sequences are DFQATT and SNEGSKA (reference sequence). The trim removed 5 bases at V and 3 bases at J, leaving 13 bases unmatched. The DNA for the CDR3 is TGCAGTGCTGGTGGGGCCTCTAGCGGGAGAGGCTACAATGAGCAGTTCTTC. Translating it yields CSAGGASSGRGYNEQFF.

This clone was seen once. The J gene is TRBJ2-5, the V gene TRBV7-6; TRBD2 agrees at 9 bases. The CDR3 is 15 amino acids. V trimming: 5 bases; J trimming: 5 bases; junction bases outside the gene matches: 9. The germline CDR1 and CDR2 sequences are SGHVS and FNYEAQ. CDR3: CASSPGAGGPETQYF. The CDR3 DNA reads TGTGCCAGCAGCCCAGGGGCGGGGGGGCCCGAGACCCAGTACTTC.

The chain is built from TRBV10-2 and TRBJ1-2; 8 bases fit TRBD1. The CDR3 is 14 residues long. V lost 2 bases, J lost 8 bases, and 7 bases stayed unmatched. Germline V gene data show CDR1 as WSHSY and CDR2 as SAAADI. CDR3 protein: CASSETGQGRGYTF. Written as DNA, the CDR3 is TGCGCCAGCAGTGAGACCGGACAGGGCCGCGGCTACACCTTC.

This sequence joins TRBV30 and TRBJ2-3; D is undetermined. CDR1 and CDR2 from the germline V gene are GTSNPN and SVGIG (reference sequence). V lost 0 bases, J lost 7 bases, and 5 bases lay in between. CDR3 length equals 11 residues. CDR3 DNA: TGTGCCTGGAGTGTACAAAATACGCAGTATTTT. This codes for CAWSVQNTQYF.

The J gene is TRBJ1-1, the V gene TRBV7-9; 10 nucleotides agree with TRBD1. Germline CDR1 and CDR2: SEHNR and FQNEAQ (reference sequence). V dropped 6 bases and J dropped 5; count of bases not matched to a gene: 6. The CDR3 extends over 14 amino acids. CDR3 bases: TGTGCCAGCAGTTACGGGACAGGGGAGACTGAAGCTTTCTTT. This codes for CASSYGTGETEAFF. The full variable domain, its missing parts supplied by reference TRBV7-9 and TRBJ1-1, is DTGVSQNPRHKITKRGQNVTFRCDPISEHNRLYWYRQTLGQGPEFLTYFQNEAQLEKSRLLSDRFSAERPKGSFSTLEIQRTEQGDSAMYLCASSYGTGETEAFFGQGTRLTVV.

The V and J genes are TRBV3-1 (or the pseudogene TRBV3-2) and TRBJ1-1; D is unclear. Germline V lookup: CDR1 LGHDT, CDR2 YNNKEL (reference sequence). Between the trimmed V and J ends, which lost 6 bases and 3 bases, there was a span of 11 bases. The CDR3 spans 13 residues. For the CDR3, the DNA is TGTGCCAGCAGGCGAGGGATTTACACTGAAGCTTTCTTT. This sequence encodes CASRRGIYTEAFF.

This clone was detected only once. The chain joins TRBV5-1 to TRBJ2-7; 14 nucleotides agree with TRBD2. The germline V gene has CDR1 SGHRS and CDR2 YFSETQ. The V segment lost 4 bases and the J segment 5 bases; nucleotides outside the gene matches: 5. The CDR3 extends over 15 amino acids. CDR3 nucleotides: TGCGCCAGCAGCGGAGGACTAGCGGGAGGCCACGAGCAGTACTTC. This codes for CASSGGLAGGHEQYF.

Points on this clone: In the same sample, other DNA sequences code for this CDR3. V and J are TRBV9 and TRBJ1-1; tentative D call: TRBD1 (6 bases). The germline V and J ends were trimmed by 4 bases and 1 base, with 11 bases remaining between them. Per germline, CDR1 SGDLS and CDR2 YYNGEE. The CDR3 spans 14 residues. The CDR3 bases are TGTGCCAGCAGCCGAACAGGGCCGAACACTGAAGCTTTCTTT. Translating gives CASSRTGPNTEAFF.

This clone occurred a few times. The gene calls are TRBV19 and TRBJ2-6, with no clear D. V was trimmed by 7 bases and J by 0 bases, leaving 10 bases between them. CDR3 size: 15 residues. Germline loops: CDR1 LNHDA, CDR2 SQIVND (reference sequence). The CDR3 here is CASTQLVSGANVLTF. Written as DNA, the CDR3 is TGTGCCAGTACCCAACTGGTCTCTGGGGCCAACGTCCTGACTTTC.

The CDR3 protein is CAWTSGALGEQFF. DNA of the CDR3: TGTGCCTGGACTAGCGGTGCTTTGGGTGAGCAGTTCTTC. The J gene is TRBJ2-1, the V gene TRBV30, with 7 nucleotides matching TRBD2. Germline CDR1 and CDR2: GTSNPN and SVGIG (reference sequence). V shed 4 bases, J shed 9 bases, and the junction held 9 bases outside the gene matches. CDR3 length equals 13 residues.

The V and J genes are TRBV11-2 and TRBJ2-5; 9 positions agree with TRBD2. V lost 1 base, J lost 5 bases, and 5 bases stayed unmatched. CDR1 is SGHAT, CDR2 FQNNGV, per germline. The CDR3 spans 15 residues. CDR3 in amino acids: CASSLGLAGMETQYF. Written as DNA, the CDR3 is TGTGCCAGCAGCTTAGGGCTAGCGGGGATGGAGACCCAGTACTTC.

The chain has TRBV4-1 and TRBJ2-7; 7 bases align to TRBD1. V was clipped by 4 bases and J by 2 bases; unmatched bases: 14. CDR1 is MGHRA and CDR2 is YSYEKL in the germline V gene. There are 17 residues in the CDR3. As DNA, the CDR3 is TGCGCCAGCAGCCCCCATCCCGGGCCAGGGGGTCCCTACGAGCAGTACTTC. This codes for CASSPHPGPGGPYEQYF.

This clone has a handful of counts. This chain links TRBV2 with TRBJ1-2; TRBD1 agrees at 10 bases. Unmatched junction bases numbered 16, after V lost 5 bases and J lost 7 bases. The CDR3 contains 17 residues. Per the germline V gene, CDR1 is SNHLY and CDR2 is FYNNEI. DNA of the CDR3: TGTGCCAGCAGTTACTCGGGACAGGGGATGGGTTTAGGTGGCTACACCTTC. The encoded protein is CASSYSGQGMGLGGYTF.

This chain joins TRBV18 and TRBJ1-1; 8 nucleotides align to TRBD1. After removal of 3 bases from V and 3 bases from J, the junction contained 18 bases not matched to a gene. The germline V gene has CDR1 KGHSH and CDR2 LQKENI. This CDR3 spans 19 amino acids. CDR3 amino acids: CASSPGHILTDREDTEAFF. CDR3 nucleotide sequence: TGTGCCAGCTCACCGGGCCATATTCTGACGGACAGGGAAGACACTGAAGCTTTCTTT.